A selection of T cell receptor beta chains follows, all from one sample in a study of shared clonotypes between healthy human individuals. Method: immunoSEQ multiplex PCR; TCRdb's copy keeps in-frame clones and lacks some. The table records about 800,000 clones, around 96% of them present only once. The sequenced sample was naive CD8+ T cells sorted from blood. The receptors shown here come from a young man in good health. CDR3s include the opening cysteine and the closing phenylalanine or tryptophan. D genes are given only for firm matches. Size is stated for part of the rows, as once, few or many counts, or as a class when the clone is expanded.

abundance | j_gene | v_gene | d_gene | CDR3aa | CDR3nt
NA | TRBJ1-1 | TRBV28 | NA | CASSLPITEAFF | TGTGCCAGCAGTTTACCGATCACTGAAGCTTTCTTT
NA | TRBJ2-4 | TRBV7-2 | TRBD1 | CASTAGTGGLENIQYF | TGTGCCAGTACCGCCGGGACAGGAGGCCTTGAGAACATTCAGTACTTC
NA | TRBJ1-4 | TRBV5-1 | TRBD1 | CASRQQGTGSSSDEKLFF | TGCGCCAGCAGACAACAGGGGACGGGATCGTCTTCCGATGAAAAACTGTTTTTT
NA | TRBJ2-6 | TRBV5-6 | NA | CASSRSGARRANVLTF | TGTGCCAGCAGCCGTTCGGGAGCTCGTAGGGCCAACGTCCTGACTTTC
NA | TRBJ2-7 | TRBV15 | TRBD2 | CATSRGTSGRRDEQYF | TGTGCCACCAGCAGAGGGACTAGCGGGAGGCGGGACGAGCAGTACTTC
NA | TRBJ1-1 | TRBV13 | NA | CASSLGLGNTEAFF | TGTGCCAGCAGCTTAGGCCTTGGGAACACTGAAGCTTTCTTT
NA | TRBJ1-1 | TRBV6-1 | NA | CASSEVGKIPEAFF | TGTGCCAGCAGTGAGGTAGGCAAGATTCCGGAAGCTTTCTTT
NA | TRBJ2-7 | TRBV11-3 | NA | CASSHRDNSYEQYF | TGTGCCAGCAGCCACCGGGACAACTCCTACGAGCAGTACTTC
NA | TRBJ2-1 | TRBV27 | NA | CASSNGQYPSNEQFF | TGTGCCAGCAGCAACGGACAGTATCCATCCAATGAGCAGTTCTTC
NA | TRBJ2-2 | TRBV5-5 | TRBD1 | CASSYNRDRGKGNTGELFF | TGTGCCAGCAGCTATAACCGGGACAGGGGGAAAGGGAACACCGGGGAGCTGTTTTTT
NA | TRBJ2-5 | TRBV10-3 | NA | CAISELEGLGAQYF | TGTGCCATCAGTGAGCTGGAAGGACTCGGGGCCCAGTACTTC
NA | TRBJ2-7 | TRBV7-9 | NA | CASSTAPEWEQYF | TGTGCCAGCAGTACTGCCCCAGAATGGGAGCAGTACTTC
NA | TRBJ2-7 | TRBV23-1 | NA | CASSQIWLYEQYF | TGCGCCAGCAGTCAAATATGGCTCTACGAGCAGTACTTC
NA | TRBJ2-1 | TRBV9 | TRBD2 | CASSVVLADNEQFF | TGTGCCAGCAGCGTAGTACTAGCGGACAATGAGCAGTTCTTC
NA | TRBJ2-3 | TRBV27 | NA | CASSLSRDTQYF | TGTGCCAGCAGTTTATCTCGAGATACGCAGTATTTT
once | TRBJ2-7 | TRBV7-9 | TRBD2 | CASSHIDYRLAGGEQYF | TGTGCCAGCAGCCATATTGATTACAGACTAGCGGGAGGCGAGCAGTACTTC
NA | TRBJ2-1 | TRBV5-6 | NA | CASSLGAFEQFF | TGTGCCAGCAGCTTGGGGGCCTTTGAGCAGTTCTTC
NA | TRBJ2-1 | TRBV5-8 | NA | CASSLSGVEQFF | TGTGCCAGCAGCTTGTCTGGGGTTGAGCAGTTCTTC
NA | TRBJ1-2 | TRBV27 | NA | CASSAYQAVDGYTF | TGTGCCAGCAGTGCTTACCAGGCAGTGGATGGCTACACCTTC
NA | TRBJ2-1 | TRBV28 | NA | CASSFYSGGALYNEQFF | TGTGCCAGCAGTTTCTACAGCGGAGGAGCGTTATACAATGAGCAGTTCTTC
NA | TRBJ2-7 | TRBV10-3 | TRBD2 | CAISESGTSGDYEQYF | TGTGCCATCAGTGAGTCCGGGACTAGCGGGGACTACGAGCAGTACTTC
NA | TRBJ1-2 | TRBV5-1 | TRBD1 | CASSVTLQGFDYGYTF | TGCGCCAGCAGCGTAACATTACAGGGGTTTGACTATGGCTACACCTTC
NA | TRBJ2-7 | TRBV7-8 | NA | CASSLIRRSYEQYF | TGTGCCAGCAGCTTAATCCGCAGATCCTACGAGCAGTACTTC
NA | TRBJ2-7 | TRBV5-4 | NA | CASSLRRGMIAYEQYF | TGTGCCAGCAGCTTGCGTCGGGGTATGATCGCCTACGAGCAGTACTTC
NA | TRBJ2-1 | TRBV4-1 | TRBD2 | CASSPLATGTSEYNEQFF | TGCGCCAGCAGCCCCCTAGCAACCGGGACTAGCGAATACAATGAGCAGTTCTTC
NA | TRBJ1-1 | TRBV18 | NA | CASSPNRNTEAFF | TGTGCCAGCTCACCAAACAGAAACACTGAAGCTTTCTTT
NA | TRBJ1-4 | TRBV5-1 | NA | CASSLSGAPNEKLFF | TGCGCCAGCAGCTTGTCCGGGGCACCTAATGAAAAACTGTTTTTT
NA | TRBJ2-2 | TRBV2 | NA | CASSDLASGELFF | TGTGCCAGCAGTGATCTAGCATCCGGGGAGCTGTTTTTT
NA | TRBJ2-1 | TRBV29-1 | NA | CSVWGPKPPNEQFF | TGCAGCGTTTGGGGGCCAAAGCCTCCCAATGAGCAGTTCTTC
once | TRBJ2-1 | TRBV4-3 | TRBD2 | CASSQDGLAGYNEQFF | TGCGCCAGCAGCCAAGATGGACTAGCGGGGTACAATGAGCAGTTCTTC
NA | TRBJ2-7 | TRBV27 | TRBD1 | CASSITTGNNYEQYF | TGTGCCAGCAGTATAACGACAGGGAACAACTACGAGCAGTACTTC
NA | TRBJ2-7 | TRBV5-1 | TRBD1 | CASSFPGQGYEQYF | TGCGCCAGCAGCTTCCCGGGACAGGGTTACGAGCAGTACTTC
NA | TRBJ2-1 | TRBV6-5 | NA | CASTFNNEQFF | TGTGCCTCCACTTTTAACAATGAGCAGTTCTTC
NA | TRBJ1-1 | TRBV6-1 | NA | CASSVYRGTEAFF | TGTGCCAGCAGTGTTTATCGCGGCACTGAAGCTTTCTTT
NA | TRBJ2-3 | TRBV5-6 | NA | CASSLAGDTQYF | TGTGCCAGCAGCTTGGCTGGAGATACGCAGTATTTT
NA | TRBJ2-3 | TRBV25-1 | NA | CASSEGDTHVDTQYF | TGTGCCAGCAGTGAAGGTGATACCCATGTAGATACGCAGTATTTT
NA | TRBJ2-1 | TRBV30 | NA | CAWSVAGAPNEQFF | TGTGCCTGGAGTGTTGCGGGGGCGCCTAATGAGCAGTTCTTC
few | TRBJ2-7 | TRBV15 | NA | CATSRQLGPYEQYF | TGTGCCACCAGCAGACAGTTAGGACCCTACGAGCAGTACTTC
once | TRBJ2-2 | TRBV9 | NA | CASSPGTYTGELFF | TGTGCCAGCAGCCCTGGGACATATACCGGGGAGCTGTTTTTT
once | TRBJ2-1 | TRBV28 | NA | CASSFFSARRDEQFF | TGTGCCAGCAGTTTTTTCTCCGCTCGGAGGGATGAGCAGTTCTTC
once | TRBJ2-7 | TRBV29-1 | NA | CSVESGHSYEQYF | TGCAGCGTCGAGTCGGGACACTCCTACGAGCAGTACTTC
NA | TRBJ1-1 | TRBV7-6 | TRBD1 | CASSLGQGNTEAFF | TGTGCCAGCAGCTTAGGACAGGGGAACACTGAAGCTTTCTTT
NA | TRBJ1-5 | TRBV27 | NA | CASSPSNPNQPQHF | TGTGCCAGCAGTCCCTCCAACCCTAATCAGCCCCAGCATTTT
NA | TRBJ1-3 | TRBV6-1 | NA | CASSENLLGPQVSGNTIYF | TGTGCCAGCAGTGAAAACCTCCTAGGGCCGCAGGTCTCTGGAAACACCATATATTTT
NA | TRBJ2-1 | TRBV6-4 | NA | CASSLRASYNEQFF | TGTGCCAGCAGTTTGCGGGCGTCCTACAATGAGCAGTTCTTC
NA | TRBJ1-2 | TRBV6-5 | NA | CASSYGMTATNYGYTF | TGTGCCAGCAGTTACGGGATGACAGCAACTAACTATGGCTACACCTTC